This T cell receptor beta chain was captured in a study of blood T cell repertoires in COVID-19. Study summary: Whether acute or convalescent, the COVID-19 samples came from the United States, Italy and Spain.

The study assigned cohorts using participant-reported clinical history. Germline V gene data show CDR1 as LGHDT and CDR2 as YNNKEL (reference sequence). Trimming left V 0 bases short and J 0 bases short, with 9 bases between. This CDR3 contains 16 residues. This clone was observed once. Study processing details: Cell counts per sample came from amplifying reference gene primers. The data were produced by immunoSEQ multiplex PCR, yet TCRdb's version contains in-frame clones alone and is incomplete. From that table come the V and J calls and clone size; the DNA was used to work out D and trimming. This sample has roughly 190,000 clones, with less than 85% found just once.

The V gene is TRBV3-1 (or the pseudogene TRBV3-2), the J gene TRBJ1-5; D is ambiguous. The TCR sequence derives from a woman aged 55-69 years with acute COVID-19. The source material was PBMCs or T cells enriched from blood (not recorded which). In DNA form, the CDR3 reads TGTGCCAGCAGCCAAGATTGGCCAGGTAGCAATCAGCCCCAGCATTTT. This encodes CASSQDWPGSNQPQHF.